Listed here are 22 T cell receptor beta chains from one sample, sequenced in a study of blood T cell repertoires in COVID-19. Generated by immunoSEQ multiplex PCR, the TCRdb table keeps only in-frame clones and is missing some. The sample lists around 60,000 clones; roughly 72% were seen once. Sequences were obtained from peripheral blood. Receptors were obtained from a woman in her 70s with COVID-19, enrolled during active disease.

This clone was observed once. V is TRBV6-5 and J is TRBJ1-1; TRBD1 is a possible D gene (6 bases). The CDR3 loop spans 12 amino acids. Germline V lookup: CDR1 MNHEY, CDR2 SVGAGI. CDR3 in DNA: TGTGTCTCGAAAGACAGGTACACTGAAGCTTTCTTT. Its translation is CVSKDRYTEAFF.

This clone occurred a few times. The J gene is TRBJ2-2, the V gene TRBV7-2, with TRBD1 matching 7 bases. This CDR3 comprises 16 residues. CDR1 is SGHTA, CDR2 FQGNSA, per germline. V lost 5 bases to trimming and J lost 5 bases; unmatched junction nucleotides: 11. The CDR3 DNA reads TGTGCCAGCAGCCAACCCAGACAGGGTGGGACCGGGGAGCTGTTTTTT. The encoded protein is CASSQPRQGGTGELFF.

The V and J genes are TRBV6-1 and TRBJ1-6; no clear D. The CDR3 runs 14 residues. Germline V lookup: CDR1 MNHNS, CDR2 SASEGT. Trimming shortened V by 2 bases and J by 10 bases, and 12 bases separated the two germline ends. DNA of the CDR3: TGTGCCAGCAGTGAACGGTGGAGTGGATCACCCCTCCACTTT. Its translation: CASSERWSGSPLHF.

The chain combines TRBV27 with TRBJ2-7; 8 bases line up with TRBD1. The CDR3 length is 14 residues. Germline V gene data show CDR1 as MNHEY and CDR2 as SMNVEV (reference sequence). Unmatched junction bases numbered 5, after V lost 5 bases and J lost 2 bases. The chain's CDR3 is CASSPGQAPYEQYF. The DNA of the CDR3 is TGTGCCAGCAGTCCGGGACAGGCCCCCTACGAGCAGTACTTC.

The chain couples TRBV6-5 to TRBJ1-1; D ambiguous. Germline-derived CDR1 and CDR2 are MNHEY and SVGAGI. Trimming cost V 6 bases and J 5 bases, with 16 bases left between them. The CDR3 runs to 14 residues. CDR3: CASRPTSGGTEAFF. The DNA for the CDR3 is TGTGCCAGCAGACCTACATCGGGTGGGACTGAAGCTTTCTTT.

The gene calls are TRBV14 and TRBJ2-3, with 11 bases fitting TRBD2. Losses at the gene ends were 4 bases for V and 0 bases for J; bases not matched to a gene: 3. This CDR3 spans 16 amino acids. CDR1 and CDR2 from the germline V gene are SGHDN and FVKESK. The CDR3 reads CASSPGLAASTDTQYF. In DNA, the CDR3 is TGTGCCAGCAGCCCGGGACTAGCGGCTAGCACAGATACGCAGTATTTT.

J is TRBJ2-7 and V is TRBV12-5, with 8 bases lining up with TRBD1. V gave up 0 bases and J gave up 7 bases; unmatched junction bases: 11. Per the germline V gene, CDR1 is LGHNT and CDR2 is FRNRAP. This CDR3 spans 16 amino acids. As DNA, the CDR3 is TGTGCTAGTGGTTTGGTACTGACAGGGGATTCAAGAGAGCAGTACTTC. Its translation is CASGLVLTGDSREQYF.

The chain combines TRBV24-1 with TRBJ1-2; no reliable D call. Germline assignment: CDR1 KGHDR and CDR2 SFDVKD. The germline V and J ends were trimmed by 4 bases and 7 bases, with 9 bases remaining between them. The CDR3 consists of 12 residues. In nucleotides, the CDR3 is TGTGCCACCAGTGACCCCACTCGTGGCTACACCTTC. Translating gives CATSDPTRGYTF.

This clone was counted ten times or more. As DNA, the CDR3 is TGTGCCAGCAGCTTCAAGGACACCCCTGTGGAGCTGTTTTTT. Its protein product is CASSFKDTPVELFF. The chain joins TRBV7-2 to TRBJ2-2; possible D gene TRBD1, 5 bases. Germline CDR1 SGHTA, CDR2 FQGNSA. V dropped 3 bases and J dropped 10 bases, with 15 bases sitting between them. The CDR3 is 14 amino acids. The full variable domain, completed using reference TRBV7-2 and TRBJ2-2, is GAGVSQSPSNKVTEKGKDVELRCDPISGHTALYWYRQSLGQGLEFLIYFQGNSAPDKSGLPSDRFSAERTGGSVSTLTIQRTQQEDSAVYLCASSFKDTPVELFFGEGSRLTVL.

A few counts support this clone. The rearrangement uses TRBV6-5 and TRBJ2-1; 9 nucleotides match TRBD2. This CDR3 has 14 amino acids. J lost 4 bases, V lost 5 bases, and 3 bases had no gene match. Germline V gene sequence: CDR1 MNHEY, CDR2 SVGAGI. The CDR3 reads CASSTSGGYNEQFF. The CDR3 bases are TGTGCCAGCAGTACAAGCGGGGGGTACAATGAGCAGTTCTTC.

As concerns this clone: One end of the junction does not line up with germline, which may come from a read error. The rearrangement uses TRBV24-1 and TRBJ1-1; 7 bases agree with TRBD1. Germline V gene lookup returns CDR1 KGHDR and CDR2 SFDVKD. This CDR3 region has 13 residues. As DNA, the CDR3 is TGTGCCACCAGTGACTCCGGGACAGAAAATTTAAGGTTT. Protein: CATSDSGTENLRF.

The chain combines TRBV7-2 with TRBJ1-6, with a possible D match to TRBD1 (5 bases). Germline-derived CDR1 and CDR2 are SGHTA and FQGNSA. V lost 5 bases and J 0 bases, leaving 14 bases between the germline ends. This CDR3 is 17 amino acids long. As DNA, the CDR3 is TGTGCCAGCAGCCCCCAGGGTTGGAGCTCCTATAATTCACCCCTCCACTTT. It yields the protein CASSPQGWSSYNSPLHF.

This chain links TRBV18 with TRBJ1-4; 9 bases line up with TRBD1. The CDR3 loop spans 14 amino acids. The trim removed 4 bases at V and 6 bases at J, leaving 3 bases unmatched. CDR1 is KGHSH and CDR2 is LQKENI in the germline V gene. The CDR3 DNA reads TGTGCCAGCTCACTACAGGGGGCTGATGAAAAACTGTTTTTT. The encoded protein is CASSLQGADEKLFF.

V usage is TRBV6-5 and J usage is TRBJ1-2; D is ambiguous. V was cut by 4 bases and J by 8 bases, with 14 bases left in between. The CDR3 is 13 residues long. The V gene's germline CDR1 is MNHEY and CDR2 SVGAGI. CDR3 amino acids: CASSSPITGGYTF. In DNA form, the CDR3 reads TGTGCCAGCAGTTCGCCTATTACGGGAGGCTACACCTTC.

The V call is TRBV20-1, the J call TRBJ2-3; D is ambiguous. CDR1 DFQATT and CDR2 SNEGSKA come from the germline V gene (reference sequence). The CDR3 has 11 amino acids. The V end was cut by 5 bases, the J end by 2 bases, with 5 bases between. DNA for the CDR3: TGCAGTGCTTCTATCACAGATACGCAGTATTTT. Its translation: CSASITDTQYF.

This sequence joins TRBV20-1 and TRBJ2-1; 11 bases match TRBD2. Unmatched junction bases numbered 10, after V lost 3 bases and J lost 0 bases. Per germline, CDR1 DFQATT and CDR2 SNEGSKA (reference sequence). The CDR3 runs to 18 residues. The CDR3: CSASSLTSGRGSYNEQFF. Here the CDR3 DNA reads TGCAGTGCTAGTTCTCTTACTAGCGGGAGAGGCTCCTACAATGAGCAGTTCTTC.

The V call is TRBV9, the J call TRBJ2-1; 8 bases map to TRBD2. CDR1 and CDR2 (germline): SGDLS, YYNGEE. This CDR3 is 16 amino acids long. The trim removed 3 bases at V and 6 bases at J, leaving 11 bases unmatched. CDR3 loop: CASSGGGLEGFNEQFF. CDR3 nucleotide sequence: TGTGCCAGCAGCGGGGGGGGACTAGAAGGGTTCAATGAGCAGTTCTTC.

The genes are TRBV25-1 and TRBJ1-1, with TRBD1 matching over 10 bases. V trimming: 6 bases; J trimming: 3 bases; junction bases outside the gene matches: 4. Germline CDR1 is MGHDK and CDR2 is SYGVNS. The CDR3 has 14 residues. CDR3 in amino acids: CASSRQGADTEAFF. The CDR3 DNA is TGTGCCAGCAGCCGACAGGGGGCTGACACTGAAGCTTTCTTT.

This clone was seen a handful of times. The chain recombines TRBV13 with TRBJ2-2; D call uncertain. The CDR3 has 13 residues. Trimming shortened V by 1 base and J by 7 bases, and 7 bases separated the two germline ends. Per germline, CDR1 PRHDT and CDR2 FYEKMQ (reference sequence). This CDR3 reads CASSLESGGELFF. The CDR3 region has the DNA TGTGCCAGCAGCTTAGAATCAGGCGGGGAGCTGTTTTTT.

This clone has only one observation. The V call is TRBV9, the J call TRBJ1-1; D is ambiguous. Trimming removed 4 bases at V and 1 base at J, with 8 bases between. The CDR3 contains 13 residues. CDR1 is SGDLS, CDR2 YYNGEE, per germline. The CDR3 nucleotides are TGTGCCAGCAGCACTAGCGGGAACACTGAAGCTTTCTTT. This translates into CASSTSGNTEAFF.

This chain uses TRBV5-6 with TRBJ2-2; TRBD2 is a possible D gene (6 bases). The CDR3 sequence is 16 residues long. In germline, CDR1 is SGHDT, CDR2 YYEEEE. Trimming removed 3 bases from V and 1 base from J, with 13 bases in between. The CDR3 DNA reads as TGTGCCAGCAGCTGGAGAGCCGGGGGGAACACCGGGGAGCTGTTTTTT. Its protein product is CASSWRAGGNTGELFF.

The rearrangement joins TRBV19 to TRBJ2-1; 11 nucleotides match TRBD2. With 5 bases clipped from V and 10 bases from J, the junction kept 10 bases outside the gene matches. Germline V gives CDR1 LNHDA, CDR2 SQIVND (reference sequence). The CDR3 is 15 residues long. CDR3 sequence (DNA): TGTGCCAGTAGTTTTTGGACTAGCGGGCCTAGGGAGCAGTTCTTC. It yields the protein CASSFWTSGPREQFF.